The clone carrying this TCR beta chain was counted between two and nine times. Its specificity is not known. With a J-beta primer mix and a sample-barcoded 5' primer, a second PCR ran about 7 to 12 cycles. MiXCR, run by TCRdb on the 5' RACE reads, gives a single entry per CDR3 protein. This table has 1 million or so distinct CDR3 sequences, around 45% appearing once. This sample was taken from a study of blood T cells in healthy people across ages. On the study more broadly: Roughly one uniquely barcoded beta molecule per two T cells was captured.

Overall study results and limits: Naive T cell percentage showed a strong correlation with TCR beta diversity. Per-million-T-cell TCR beta diversity fell roughly linearly with age.

Trimming took off 5 bases at V and 3 bases at J, with 10 bases between the two ends. Per the germline V gene, CDR1 is MNHNY and CDR2 is SVGAGI (reference sequence). The CDR3 length is 14 residues. Sample: blood. The V call is TRBV6-6, the J call TRBJ1-4, with a weak D call TRBD1 (5 bases). The receptor's source is a woman aged 55-69 years in good health. The CDR3 loop is CASSDSTPNEKLFF. The CDR3 coding sequence is TGTGCCAGCAGTGACAGTACTCCTAATGAAAAACTGTTTTTT.